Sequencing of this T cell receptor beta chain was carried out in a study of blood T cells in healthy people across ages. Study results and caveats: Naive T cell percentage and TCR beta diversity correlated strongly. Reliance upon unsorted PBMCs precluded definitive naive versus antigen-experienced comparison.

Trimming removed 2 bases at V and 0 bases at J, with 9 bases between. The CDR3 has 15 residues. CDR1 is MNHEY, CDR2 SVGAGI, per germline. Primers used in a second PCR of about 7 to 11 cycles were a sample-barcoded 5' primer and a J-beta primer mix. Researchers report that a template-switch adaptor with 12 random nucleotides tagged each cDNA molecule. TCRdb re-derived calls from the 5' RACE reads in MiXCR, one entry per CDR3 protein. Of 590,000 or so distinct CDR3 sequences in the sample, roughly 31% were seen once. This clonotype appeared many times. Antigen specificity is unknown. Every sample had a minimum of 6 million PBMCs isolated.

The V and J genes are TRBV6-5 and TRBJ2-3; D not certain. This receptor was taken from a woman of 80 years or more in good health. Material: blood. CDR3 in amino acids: CASSYVFSSTDTQYF. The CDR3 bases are TGTGCCAGCAGTTACGTCTTCTCTAGCACAGATACGCAGTATTTT.